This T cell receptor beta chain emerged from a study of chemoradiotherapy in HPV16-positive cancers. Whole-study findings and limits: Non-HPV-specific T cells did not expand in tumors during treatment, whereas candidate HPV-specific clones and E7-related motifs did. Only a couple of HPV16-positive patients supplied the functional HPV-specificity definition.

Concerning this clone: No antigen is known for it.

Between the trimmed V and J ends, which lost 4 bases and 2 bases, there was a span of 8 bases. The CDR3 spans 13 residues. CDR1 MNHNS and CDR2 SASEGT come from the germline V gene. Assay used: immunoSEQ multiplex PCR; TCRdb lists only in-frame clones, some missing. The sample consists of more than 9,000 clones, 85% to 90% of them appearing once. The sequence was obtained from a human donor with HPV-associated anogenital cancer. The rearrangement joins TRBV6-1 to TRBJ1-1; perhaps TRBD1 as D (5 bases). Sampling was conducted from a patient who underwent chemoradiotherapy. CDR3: CASSGTSNTEAFF. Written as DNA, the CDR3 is TGTGCCAGCAGTGGGACAAGCAACACTGAAGCTTTCTTT.